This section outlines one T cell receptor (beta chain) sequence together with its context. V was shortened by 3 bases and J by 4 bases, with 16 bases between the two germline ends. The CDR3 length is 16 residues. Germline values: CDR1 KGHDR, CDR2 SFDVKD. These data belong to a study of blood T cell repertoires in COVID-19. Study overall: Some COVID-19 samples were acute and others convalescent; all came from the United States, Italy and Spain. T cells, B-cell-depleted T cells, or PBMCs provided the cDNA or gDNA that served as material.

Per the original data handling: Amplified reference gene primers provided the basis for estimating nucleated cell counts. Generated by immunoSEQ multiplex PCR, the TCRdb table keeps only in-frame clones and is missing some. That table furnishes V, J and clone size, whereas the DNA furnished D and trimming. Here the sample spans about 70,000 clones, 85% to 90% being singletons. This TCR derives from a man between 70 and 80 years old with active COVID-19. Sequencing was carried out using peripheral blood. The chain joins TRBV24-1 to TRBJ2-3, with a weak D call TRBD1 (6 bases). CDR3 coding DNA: TGTGCCACCAGTGATGGGGGCAGCCTCAGGGCAGATACGCAGTATTTT. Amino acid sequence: CATSDGGSLRADTQYF.